This paragraph reports one TCR beta chain. The V end lost 4 bases, the J end lost 0 bases, and 5 bases lay between the germline ends. Germline V gives CDR1 KGHSH, CDR2 LQKENI. There are 13 residues in the CDR3. This sample was included in a study of blood T cell repertoires in COVID-19. Study background: The recovered donors of Cohort 3 showed two negative PCRs, clearance, or symptom resolution. From the United States, Italy and Spain came samples of acute and convalescent COVID-19. From T cells, B-cell-depleted T cells, or PBMCs came the material, which was cDNA or gDNA.

This table comes from immunoSEQ multiplex PCR, and its TCRdb copy is limited to in-frame clones, with some not included. The profile shows over 200,000 clones, about nine tenths of them singletons. Adults between roughly 18 and 89 years of age took part from 20 to 25 US areas. The sequence was obtained from a woman between 50 and 59 years old in a cohort exposed to, infected with or recovered from COVID-19 (not recorded which). This rearrangement joins TRBV18 to TRBJ2-3; D not resolved. The sample was PBMCs or T cells enriched from blood (not recorded which). Here the CDR3 DNA reads TGTGCCAGCTCACAATCTAGCACAGATACGCAGTATTTT. Translated: CASSQSSTDTQYF.